The clone carrying this T cell receptor beta chain has ten or more counts. Its antigen is still unknown. The data derive from a study of T-cell reconstitution after alpha-beta-depleted transplantation in children. Germline V gene sequence: CDR1 MNHEY, CDR2 SVGAGI. The V end was cut by 2 bases, the J end by 5 bases, with 10 bases between. The CDR3 has 14 amino acids. General study points: High day-60 TCRbeta diversity in some patients came from surviving recipient T cells and thymic progenitors. Alpha-beta T cells about two months after transplant reportedly derived from several hundred expanded graft clones. After one year, T-cell counts and TCRbeta diversity mostly came from new T cells.

Unique molecular identifiers were used to barcode this TCRbeta library. TCRdb re-called the PCR reads with MiXCR, one entry per CDR3 protein. The top ten hold about 0.77% of the sample, which has around 700,000 distinct CDR3 sequences, around 13% seen once. The sequencing used PBMCs, collected before TCRalphabeta/CD19-depleted stem cell transplant. V usage is TRBV6-5 and J usage is TRBJ2-1, with a possible D match to TRBD1 (5 bases). The source of this sequence is a girl aged 2-10 years with congenital amegakaryocytic thrombocytopenia, due to receive a stem cell transplant. The CDR3 loop reads CASSYKGINNEQFF. The DNA for the CDR3 is TGTGCCAGCAGTTACAAGGGGATCAACAATGAGCAGTTCTTC.